These 14 T cell receptor beta chains came from one sample sequenced in a study of blood T cell repertoires in COVID-19. Assay used: immunoSEQ multiplex PCR; TCRdb lists only in-frame clones, some missing. The table lists 250,000 or so clones, 87% of them singletons. The sample consisted of peripheral blood. These receptors were collected from a woman aged 40 to 50 who had recovered from COVID-19.

V and J are TRBV2 and TRBJ2-1, with 8 nucleotides matching TRBD2. The CDR3 is 15 amino acids. The germline CDR1 and CDR2 sequences are SNHLY and FYNNEI. The V segment lost 4 bases and the J segment 1 base; nucleotides outside the gene matches: 3. CDR3 coding DNA: TGTGCCAGCAGTGGAATAGCGGGGTCCTACAATGAGCAGTTCTTC. Protein sequence: CASSGIAGSYNEQFF.

The chain recombines TRBV18 with TRBJ1-5, with TRBD1 matching 7 bases. Trimming removed 3 bases from V and 4 bases from J; junction bases left unmatched: 6. This CDR3 comprises 15 residues. Looked up from germline, CDR1 is KGHSH and CDR2 is LQKENI. For the CDR3, the DNA is TGTGCCAGCTCACCCCGGGGGACAGAGAATCAGCCCCAGCATTTT. Translation gives CASSPRGTENQPQHF.

V gene TRBV11-3 combines with J gene TRBJ1-1; TRBD1 is a possible D gene (6 bases). Between the trimmed V and J ends, which lost 4 bases and 3 bases, there was a span of 15 bases. CDR1 and CDR2 from the germline V gene are SGHNT and YENEEA. CDR3 length equals 15 residues. CDR3 sequence: CASSSSTGLDTEAFF. The CDR3 bases are TGTGCCAGCAGCTCATCTACAGGGTTGGACACTGAAGCTTTCTTT.

The V and J genes are TRBV7-3 and TRBJ2-1; D may be TRBD1 (5 bases). The CDR3 is 15 amino acids. Per germline, CDR1 SGHTA and CDR2 FQGTGA. The germline V and J ends were trimmed by 5 bases and 2 bases, with 13 bases remaining between them. DNA of the CDR3: TGTGCCAGCAGCGCTGCCCAGGGTACCTACAATGAGCAGTTCTTC. Protein sequence: CASSAAQGTYNEQFF.

This chain joins TRBV6-2 or TRBV6-3 and TRBJ1-1, with D perhaps matching TRBD1 (5 bases). Germline CDR1 MNHEY, CDR2 SVGEGT. This CDR3 comprises 16 residues. V was shortened by 5 bases and J by 0 bases, with 16 bases between the two germline ends. The CDR3 sequence: CASSPLQGLVNTEAFF. CDR3 nucleotides: TGTGCCAGCAGTCCCCTTCAGGGCCTCGTGAACACTGAAGCTTTCTTT.

Ten or more counts support this clone. The chain has TRBV6-2 or TRBV6-3 and TRBJ1-5; 8 bases are a match to TRBD1. The CDR3 runs to 17 residues. J gave up 4 bases and V 2 bases, and 10 bases lay outside the gene matches. Germline loops: CDR1 MNHEY, CDR2 SVGEGT. CDR3 sequence reads: CASSYILGGQENQPQHF. The DNA for the CDR3 is TGTGCCAGCAGTTACATTTTAGGGGGACAGGAAAATCAGCCCCAGCATTTT.

V and J are TRBV25-1 and TRBJ1-6, with 7 nucleotides matching TRBD1. After removal of 6 bases from V and 10 bases from J, the junction contained 3 bases not matched to a gene. Germline V lookup: CDR1 MGHDK, CDR2 SYGVNS. The CDR3 is 12 residues long. In DNA form, the CDR3 reads TGTGCCAGCAGGACAGGGAGGTCACCCCTCCACTTT. Encoded protein: CASRTGRSPLHF.

The V and J genes are TRBV6-5 and TRBJ2-3, with 9 nucleotides matching TRBD1. V trimming: 7 bases; J trimming: 3 bases; junction bases outside the gene matches: 5. The CDR3 has 14 residues. In germline, CDR1 is MNHEY, CDR2 SVGAGI. The CDR3 DNA sequence: TGTGCCAGCACCCTGGACAGGGGAACAGATACGCAGTATTTT. Protein product: CASTLDRGTDTQYF.

V is TRBV5-1 and J is TRBJ2-3, with TRBD1 identical over 9 bases. The CDR3 consists of 15 residues. The germline CDR1 and CDR2 sequences are SGHRS and YFSETQ. Losses at the gene ends were 3 bases for V and 8 bases for J; bases not matched to a gene: 10. CDR3 bases: TGCGCCAGCAGCTCTTACCGGGACAGGGTTGGTACGCAGTATTTT. It yields the protein CASSSYRDRVGTQYF.

This clone has just a few counts. The J gene is TRBJ1-6, the V gene TRBV15; D gene uncertain. V was cut by 2 bases and J by 8 bases, with 19 bases left in between. CDR1 LNHNV and CDR2 YYDKDF come from the germline V gene (reference sequence). CDR3 length equals 17 residues. CDR3 loop: CATSRSHPNRFHSPLHF. CDR3 DNA: TGTGCCACCAGCAGATCCCACCCAAATAGATTCCATTCACCCCTCCACTTT.

The V gene is TRBV6-5, the J gene TRBJ1-2, with 9 bases fitting TRBD1. With 6 bases clipped from V and 6 bases from J, the junction kept 5 bases outside the gene matches. The CDR3 is 13 amino acids. CDR1 is MNHEY, CDR2 SVGAGI, per germline. The CDR3 region has the DNA TGTGCCAGCAGGGATGGACAGGGGAATGGCTACACCTTC. This gives the protein CASRDGQGNGYTF.

The CDR3 protein is CASSLFGGYGYTF. The CDR3 DNA is TGTGCCAGCAGCCTCTTTGGAGGCTATGGCTACACCTTC. V usage is TRBV3-1 (or the pseudogene TRBV3-2) and J usage is TRBJ1-2; D is uncertain. The V gene's germline CDR1 is LGHDT and CDR2 YNNKEL (reference sequence). The CDR3 is 13 residues long. V dropped 4 bases and J dropped 4 bases, with 10 bases sitting between them.

This clone turned up a few times. The rearrangement joins TRBV6-2 or TRBV6-3 to TRBJ1-3, with D tentatively TRBD1 (6 bases). CDR1 is MNHEY and CDR2 is SVGEGT in the germline V gene. CDR3 length: 11 residues. With 6 bases removed from V and 14 bases from J, the gap between germline ends came to 14 bases. This chain's CDR3 is CASSQDSNLYF. The CDR3 DNA sequence: TGTGCCAGCAGCCAGGACAGCAACTTATATTTT.

This clone was counted only a few times. The chain links TRBV2 to TRBJ1-4; 8 bases are a match to TRBD1. This CDR3 spans 15 amino acids. Germline values: CDR1 SNHLY, CDR2 FYNNEI. V shed 3 bases, J shed 4 bases, and the junction held 4 bases outside the gene matches. The CDR3 loop is CASSDRGQGNEKLFF. CDR3 sequence (DNA): TGTGCCAGCAGTGATAGAGGACAGGGTAATGAAAAACTGTTTTTT.